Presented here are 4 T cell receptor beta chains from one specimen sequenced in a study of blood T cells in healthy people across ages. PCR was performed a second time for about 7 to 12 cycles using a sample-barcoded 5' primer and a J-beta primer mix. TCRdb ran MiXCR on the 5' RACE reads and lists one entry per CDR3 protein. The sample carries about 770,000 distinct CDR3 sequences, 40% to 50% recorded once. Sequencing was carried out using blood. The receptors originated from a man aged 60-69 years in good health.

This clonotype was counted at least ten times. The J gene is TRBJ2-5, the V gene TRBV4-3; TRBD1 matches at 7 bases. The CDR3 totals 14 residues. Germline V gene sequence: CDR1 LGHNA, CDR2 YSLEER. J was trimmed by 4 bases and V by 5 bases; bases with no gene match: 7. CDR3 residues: CASSKRTGTETQYF. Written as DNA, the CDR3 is TGCGCCAGCAGCAAGAGGACAGGAACAGAGACCCAGTACTTC.

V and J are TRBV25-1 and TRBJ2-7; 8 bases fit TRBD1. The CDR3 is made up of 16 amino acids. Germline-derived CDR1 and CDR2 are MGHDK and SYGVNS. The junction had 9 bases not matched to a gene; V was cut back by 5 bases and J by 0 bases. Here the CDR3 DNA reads TGTGCCAGCAGTACGAGACAGGGGTCGATCTCCTACGAGCAGTACTTC. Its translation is CASSTRQGSISYEQYF.

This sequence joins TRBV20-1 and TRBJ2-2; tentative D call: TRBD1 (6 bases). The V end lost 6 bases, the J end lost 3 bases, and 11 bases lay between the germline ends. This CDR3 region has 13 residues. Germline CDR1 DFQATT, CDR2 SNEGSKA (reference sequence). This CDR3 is CSANRVDTGELFF. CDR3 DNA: TGCAGTGCAAACAGGGTCGACACCGGGGAGCTGTTTTTT.

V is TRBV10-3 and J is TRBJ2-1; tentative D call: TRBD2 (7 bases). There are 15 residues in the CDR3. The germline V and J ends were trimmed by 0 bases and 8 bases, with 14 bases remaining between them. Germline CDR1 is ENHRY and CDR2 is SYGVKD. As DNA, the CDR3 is TGTGCCATCAGTGAGTCGATTCCGGGGGGCGATGAGCAGTTCTTC. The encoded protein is CAISESIPGGDEQFF.